This T cell receptor (beta chain) was captured by sequencing in a study of blood T cell repertoires in COVID-19. CDR3 length: 13 amino acids. CDR1 and CDR2 (germline): LNHDA, SQIVND (reference sequence). V was shortened by 4 bases and J by 2 bases, with 9 bases between the two germline ends. Clones were sequenced by immunoSEQ multiplex PCR, and TCRdb holds only the in-frame ones, with some missing. The sample has approximately 380,000 clones, approximately 89% seen once. The V call is TRBV19, the J call TRBJ2-7; possibly TRBD1 for D (6 bases). The TCR was taken from a woman in her 40s who had been exposed to COVID-19. The sample comprised PBMCs or T cells enriched from blood (not recorded which). The CDR3 DNA sequence: TGTGCCAGTAGTAAAGGGGACACCTACGAGCAGTACTTC. It is translated as CASSKGDTYEQYF.